This TCR beta chain was documented in a study of T cells after yellow fever vaccination. The wider study: It was SMART-Seq v4 Ultra Low Input that prepared the fractions with low cell numbers.

This clonotype was counted a few times. Its antigen is unidentified. Via MiXCR, TCRdb re-called the 5' RACE reads, giving one row per CDR3 protein. The data show under 700,000 distinct CDR3 sequences, 17% seen once. Study-wide points: In post-booster samples, most primary-vaccination clones reappeared (approximately 95% CD4, 88% CD8).

This CDR3 has 14 amino acids. Germline CDR1 SQVTM, CDR2 ANQGSEA. The V gene lost 0 bases and the J gene lost 8 bases, with 17 bases spanning the gap. This TCR was recovered from a man aged 18 to 29 who received the YFV17D yellow fever vaccine. The sample here was PBMCs, taken 5 to 6 days after the first yellow fever vaccination. The chain links TRBV29-1 to TRBJ2-7; D gene ambiguous. In nucleotides, the CDR3 is TGCAGCGTTGAAGATGGTAACGGATTAGGGAAGCAGTACTTC. Translation: CSVEDGNGLGKQYF.